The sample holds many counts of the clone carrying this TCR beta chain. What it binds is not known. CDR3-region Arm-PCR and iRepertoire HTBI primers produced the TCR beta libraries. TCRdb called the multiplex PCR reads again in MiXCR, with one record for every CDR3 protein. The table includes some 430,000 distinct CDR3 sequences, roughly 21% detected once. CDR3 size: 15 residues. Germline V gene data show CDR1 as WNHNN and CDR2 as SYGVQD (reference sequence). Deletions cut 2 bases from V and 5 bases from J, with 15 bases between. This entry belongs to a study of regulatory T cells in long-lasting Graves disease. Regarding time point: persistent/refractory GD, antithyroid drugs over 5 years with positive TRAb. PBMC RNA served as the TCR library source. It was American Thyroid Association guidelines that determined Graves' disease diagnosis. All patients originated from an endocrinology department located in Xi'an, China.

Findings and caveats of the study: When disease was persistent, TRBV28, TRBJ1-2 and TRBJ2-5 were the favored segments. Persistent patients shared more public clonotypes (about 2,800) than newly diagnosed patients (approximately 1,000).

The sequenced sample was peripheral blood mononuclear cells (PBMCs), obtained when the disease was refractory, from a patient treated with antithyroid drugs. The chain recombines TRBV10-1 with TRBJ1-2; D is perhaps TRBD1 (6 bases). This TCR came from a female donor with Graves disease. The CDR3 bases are TGCGCCAGCAGTGAGGTCCCGGGACATCCGTATGGCTACACCTTC. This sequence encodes CASSEVPGHPYGYTF.